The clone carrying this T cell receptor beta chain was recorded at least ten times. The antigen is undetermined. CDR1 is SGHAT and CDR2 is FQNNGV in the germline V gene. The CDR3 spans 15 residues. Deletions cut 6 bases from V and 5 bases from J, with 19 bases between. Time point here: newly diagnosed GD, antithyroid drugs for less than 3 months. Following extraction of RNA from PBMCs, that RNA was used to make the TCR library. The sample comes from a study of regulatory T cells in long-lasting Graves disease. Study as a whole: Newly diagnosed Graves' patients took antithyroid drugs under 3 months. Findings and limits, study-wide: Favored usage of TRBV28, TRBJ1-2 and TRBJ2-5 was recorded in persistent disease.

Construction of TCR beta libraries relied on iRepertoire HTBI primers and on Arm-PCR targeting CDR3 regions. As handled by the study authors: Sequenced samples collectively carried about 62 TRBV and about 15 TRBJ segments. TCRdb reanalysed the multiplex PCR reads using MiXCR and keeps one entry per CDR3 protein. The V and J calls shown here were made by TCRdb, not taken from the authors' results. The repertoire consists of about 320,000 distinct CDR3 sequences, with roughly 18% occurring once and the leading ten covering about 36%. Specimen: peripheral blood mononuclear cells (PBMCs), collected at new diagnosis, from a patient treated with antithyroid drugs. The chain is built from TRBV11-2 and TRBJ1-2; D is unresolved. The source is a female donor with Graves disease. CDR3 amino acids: CASSPLTGYSYGYTF. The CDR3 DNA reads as TGTGCCAGCAGTCCCTTGACGGGCTACTCATATGGCTACACCTTC.